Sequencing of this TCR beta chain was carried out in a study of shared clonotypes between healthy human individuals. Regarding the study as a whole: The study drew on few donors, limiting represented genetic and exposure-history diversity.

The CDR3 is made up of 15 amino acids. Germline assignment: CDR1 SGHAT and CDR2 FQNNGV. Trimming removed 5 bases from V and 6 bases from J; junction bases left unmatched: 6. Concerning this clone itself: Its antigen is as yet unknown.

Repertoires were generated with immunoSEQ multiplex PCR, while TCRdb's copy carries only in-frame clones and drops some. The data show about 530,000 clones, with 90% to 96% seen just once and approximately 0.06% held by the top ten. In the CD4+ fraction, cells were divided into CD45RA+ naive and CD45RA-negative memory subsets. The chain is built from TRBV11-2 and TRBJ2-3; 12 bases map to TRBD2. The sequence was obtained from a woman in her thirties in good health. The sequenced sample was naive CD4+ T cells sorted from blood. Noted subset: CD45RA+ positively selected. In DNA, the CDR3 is TGTGCCAGCAGCCGCCTAGCGGGGGGGTTGGATACGCAGTATTTT. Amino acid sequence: CASSRLAGGLDTQYF.